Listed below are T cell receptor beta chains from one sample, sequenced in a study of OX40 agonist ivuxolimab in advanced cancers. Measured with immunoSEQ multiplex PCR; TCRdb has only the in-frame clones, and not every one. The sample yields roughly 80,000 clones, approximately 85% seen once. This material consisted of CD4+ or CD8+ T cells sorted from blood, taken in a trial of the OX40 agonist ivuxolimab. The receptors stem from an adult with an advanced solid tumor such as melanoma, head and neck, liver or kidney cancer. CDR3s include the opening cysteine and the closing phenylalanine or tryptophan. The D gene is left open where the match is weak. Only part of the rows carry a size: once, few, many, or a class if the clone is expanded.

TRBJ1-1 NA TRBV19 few CASNSDRVNTEAFF TGTGCCAGTAATTCGGACAGAGTGAACACTGAAGCTTTCTTT
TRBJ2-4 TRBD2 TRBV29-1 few CSVATSGGSFVAKNIQYF TGCAGCGTAGCGACTAGCGGGGGGTCCTTTGTAGCCAAAAACATTCAGTACTTC
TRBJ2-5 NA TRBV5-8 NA CASSLDSLATQYF TGTGCCAGCAGCTTGGACAGCCTCGCAACCCAGTACTTC
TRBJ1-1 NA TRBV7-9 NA CASSWGREGAYAFF TGTGCCAGCAGCTGGGGGAGGGAAGGGGCCTATGCTTTCTTT
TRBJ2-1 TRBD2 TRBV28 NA CASSFAVLAGGGNEQFF TGTGCCAGCAGTTTTGCCGTACTAGCGGGAGGTGGCAATGAGCAGTTCTTC
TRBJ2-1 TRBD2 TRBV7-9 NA CASSPTGGSGSRNEQFF TGTGCCAGCAGTCCGACGGGAGGAAGCGGGAGTAGAAATGAGCAGTTCTTC
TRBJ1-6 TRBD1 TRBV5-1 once CASSLSDRGFSPLHF TGCGCCAGCAGCTTGTCGGACAGGGGGTTTTCACCCCTCCACTTT
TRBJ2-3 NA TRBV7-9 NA CASSLDWVRTDTQYF TGTGCCAGCAGCCTCGACTGGGTACGGACAGATACGCAGTATTTT
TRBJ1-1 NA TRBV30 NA CAWSLATRNTEAFF TGTGCCTGGAGTTTGGCCACCCGGAACACTGAAGCTTTCTTT
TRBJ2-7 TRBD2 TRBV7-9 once CASSGTSGDYEQYF TGTGCCAGCAGCGGGACTAGCGGGGATTACGAGCAGTACTTC
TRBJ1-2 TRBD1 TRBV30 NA CAGTGTGYGYTF TGTGCCGGGACCGGGACAGGGTATGGCTACACCTTC
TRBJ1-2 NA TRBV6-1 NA CASSLRGHGYTF TGTGCCAGCAGCCTCAGGGGACATGGCTACACCTTC
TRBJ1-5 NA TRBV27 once CASSFTGSNQPQHF TGTGCCAGCAGTTTCACAGGGAGCAATCAGCCCCAGCATTTT
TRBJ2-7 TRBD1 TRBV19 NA CASNTAGTGSYEQYF TGTGCCAGTAACACCGCCGGGACAGGCTCCTACGAGCAGTACTTC
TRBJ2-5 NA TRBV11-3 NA CASSLGRGAQETQYF TGTGCCAGCAGCTTAGGGAGGGGGGCCCAAGAGACCCAGTACTTC
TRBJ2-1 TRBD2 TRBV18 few CASSPSGGLEQFF TGTGCCAGCTCACCATCGGGGGGGCTTGAGCAGTTCTTC
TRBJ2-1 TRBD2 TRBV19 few CASSIQRENNEQFF TGTGCCAGTAGTATCCAGCGGGAGAACAATGAGCAGTTCTTC
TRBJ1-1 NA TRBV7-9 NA CASSQANTEAFF TGTGCCAGCAGCCAGGCGAACACTGAAGCTTTCTTT
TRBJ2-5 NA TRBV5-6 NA CASSLGARETQYF TGTGCCAGCAGCTTGGGGGCCAGAGAGACCCAGTACTTC
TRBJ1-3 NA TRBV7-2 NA CASSVRPSQLQNTIYF TGTGCCAGCAGCGTCCGGCCTAGCCAGCTACAAAACACCATATATTTT
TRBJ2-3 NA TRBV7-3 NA CASSSTVGTDTQYF TGTGCCAGCAGCTCGACAGTAGGGACAGATACGCAGTATTTT
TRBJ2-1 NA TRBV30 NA CAWSRHNEQFF TGTGCCTGGAGTCGCCACAATGAGCAGTTCTTC
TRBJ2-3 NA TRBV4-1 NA CASSQVTTDNTQYF TGCGCCAGCAGCCAGGTAACGACAGATAATACGCAGTATTTT
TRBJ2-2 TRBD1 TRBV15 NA CATSTRTGSNTGELFF TGTGCCACCAGCACCCGGACAGGCTCGAACACCGGGGAGCTGTTTTTT
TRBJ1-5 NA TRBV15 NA CATSRGNQPQHF TGTGCCACCAGCAGGGGCAATCAGCCCCAGCATTTT
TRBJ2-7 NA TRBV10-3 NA CAITAYSSYEQYF TGTGCCATCACTGCTTACAGCTCCTACGAGCAGTACTTC
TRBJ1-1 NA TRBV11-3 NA CASSKGGGRGEAFF TGTGCCAGCAGCAAAGGAGGGGGGCGCGGTGAAGCTTTCTTT
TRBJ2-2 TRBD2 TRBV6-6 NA CASNERGGAGELFF TGTGCCAGCAACGAGCGGGGGGGCGCCGGGGAGCTGTTTTTT
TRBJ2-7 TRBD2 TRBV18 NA CASSPRERGSSYEQYF TGTGCCAGCTCACCACGAGAGCGGGGGTCCTCCTACGAGCAGTACTTC
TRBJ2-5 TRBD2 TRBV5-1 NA CASSLGTSGGLGETQYF TGCGCCAGCAGCCTCGGGACTAGCGGGGGCCTAGGGGAGACCCAGTACTTC